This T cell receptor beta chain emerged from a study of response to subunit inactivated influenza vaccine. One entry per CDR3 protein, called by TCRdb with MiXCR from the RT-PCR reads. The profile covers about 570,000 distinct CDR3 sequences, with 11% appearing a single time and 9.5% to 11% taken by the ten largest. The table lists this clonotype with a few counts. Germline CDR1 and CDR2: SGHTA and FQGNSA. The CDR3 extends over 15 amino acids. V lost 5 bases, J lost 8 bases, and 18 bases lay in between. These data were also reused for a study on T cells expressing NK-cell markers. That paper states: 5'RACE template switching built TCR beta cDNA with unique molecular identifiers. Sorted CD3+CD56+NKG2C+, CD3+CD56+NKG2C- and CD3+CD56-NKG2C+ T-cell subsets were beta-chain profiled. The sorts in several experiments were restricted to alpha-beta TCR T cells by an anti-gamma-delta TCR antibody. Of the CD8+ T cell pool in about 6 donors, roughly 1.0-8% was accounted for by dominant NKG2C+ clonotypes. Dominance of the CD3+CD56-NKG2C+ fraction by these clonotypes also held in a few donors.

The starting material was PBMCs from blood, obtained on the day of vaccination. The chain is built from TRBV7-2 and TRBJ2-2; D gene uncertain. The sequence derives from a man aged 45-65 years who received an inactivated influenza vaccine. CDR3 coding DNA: TGTGCCAGCAGCCCGGTGGGCCCCCCGTCGGGGGAGCTGTTTTTT. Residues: CASSPVGPPSGELFF.